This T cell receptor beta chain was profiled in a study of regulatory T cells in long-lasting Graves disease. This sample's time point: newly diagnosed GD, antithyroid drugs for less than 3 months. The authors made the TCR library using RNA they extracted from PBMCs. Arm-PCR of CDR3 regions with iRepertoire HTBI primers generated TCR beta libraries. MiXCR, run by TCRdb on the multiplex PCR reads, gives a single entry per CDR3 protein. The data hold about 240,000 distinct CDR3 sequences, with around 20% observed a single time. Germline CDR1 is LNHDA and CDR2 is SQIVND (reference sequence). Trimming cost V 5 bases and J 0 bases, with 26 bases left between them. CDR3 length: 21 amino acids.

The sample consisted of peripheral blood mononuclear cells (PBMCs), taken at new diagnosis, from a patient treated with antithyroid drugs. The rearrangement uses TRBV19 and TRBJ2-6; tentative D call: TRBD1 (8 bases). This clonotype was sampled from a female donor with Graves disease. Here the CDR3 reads CASSVGQGGLFAISGANVLTF. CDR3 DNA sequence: TGTGCCAGTAGTGTAGGACAGGGAGGGTTATTCGCCATCTCTGGGGCCAACGTCCTGACTTTC.